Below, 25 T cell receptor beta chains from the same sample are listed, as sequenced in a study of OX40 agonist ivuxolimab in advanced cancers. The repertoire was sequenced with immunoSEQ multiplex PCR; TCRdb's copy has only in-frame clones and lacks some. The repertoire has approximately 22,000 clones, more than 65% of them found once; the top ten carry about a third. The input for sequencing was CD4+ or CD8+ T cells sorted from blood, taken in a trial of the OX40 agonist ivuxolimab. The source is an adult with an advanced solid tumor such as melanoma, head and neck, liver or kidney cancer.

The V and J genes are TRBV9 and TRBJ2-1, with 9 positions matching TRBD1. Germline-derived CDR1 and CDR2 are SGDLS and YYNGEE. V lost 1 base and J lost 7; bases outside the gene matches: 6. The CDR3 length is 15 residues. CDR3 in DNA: TGTGCCAGCAGCGTATATGGGACAGGGTGGAATGAGCAGTTCTTC. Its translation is CASSVYGTGWNEQFF.

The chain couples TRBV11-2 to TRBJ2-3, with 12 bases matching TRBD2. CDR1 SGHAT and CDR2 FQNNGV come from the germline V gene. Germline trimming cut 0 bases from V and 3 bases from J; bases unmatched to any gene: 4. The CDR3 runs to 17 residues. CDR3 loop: CASSLETSGRLTDTQYF. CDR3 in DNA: TGTGCCAGCAGCTTAGAGACTAGCGGGAGATTGACAGATACGCAGTATTTT.

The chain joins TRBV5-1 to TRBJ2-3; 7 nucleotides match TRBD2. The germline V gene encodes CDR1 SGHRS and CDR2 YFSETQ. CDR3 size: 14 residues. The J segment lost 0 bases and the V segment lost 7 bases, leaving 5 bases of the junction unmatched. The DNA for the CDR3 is TGCGCCAGCGGAAGACTAGCTAGCACAGATACGCAGTATTTT. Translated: CASGRLASTDTQYF.

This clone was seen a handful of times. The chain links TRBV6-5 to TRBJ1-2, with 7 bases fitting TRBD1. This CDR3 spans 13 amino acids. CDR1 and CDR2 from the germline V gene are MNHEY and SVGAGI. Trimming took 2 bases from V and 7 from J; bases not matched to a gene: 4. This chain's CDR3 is CASSYVTGFGYTF. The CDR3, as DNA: TGTGCCAGCAGTTACGTGACAGGGTTTGGCTACACCTTC.

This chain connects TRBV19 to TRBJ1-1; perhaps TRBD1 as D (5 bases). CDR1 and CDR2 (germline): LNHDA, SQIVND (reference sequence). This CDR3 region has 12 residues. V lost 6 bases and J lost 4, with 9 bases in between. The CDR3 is CASREGVTEAFF. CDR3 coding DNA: TGTGCCAGTAGAGAAGGGGTCACTGAAGCTTTCTTT.

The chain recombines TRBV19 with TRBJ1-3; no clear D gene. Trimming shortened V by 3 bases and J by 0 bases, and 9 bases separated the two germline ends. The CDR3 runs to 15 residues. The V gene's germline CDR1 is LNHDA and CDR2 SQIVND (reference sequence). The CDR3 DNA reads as TGTGCCAGTAGTATTTCTGCGATCTCTGGAAACACCATATATTTT. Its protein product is CASSISAISGNTIYF.

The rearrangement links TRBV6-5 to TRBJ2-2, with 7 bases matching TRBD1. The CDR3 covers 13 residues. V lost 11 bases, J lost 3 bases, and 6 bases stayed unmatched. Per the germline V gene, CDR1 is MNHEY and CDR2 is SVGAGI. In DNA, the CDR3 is TGTGCCGGACGACAGGGCGACACCGGGGAGCTGTTTTTT. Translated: CAGRQGDTGELFF.

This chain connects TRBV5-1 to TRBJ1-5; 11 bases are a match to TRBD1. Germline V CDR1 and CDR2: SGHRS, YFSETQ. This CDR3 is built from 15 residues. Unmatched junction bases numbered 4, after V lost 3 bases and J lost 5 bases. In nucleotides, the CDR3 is TGCGCCAGCAGCTGGACAGGGGGCAAGGATCAGCCCCAGCATTTT. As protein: CASSWTGGKDQPQHF.

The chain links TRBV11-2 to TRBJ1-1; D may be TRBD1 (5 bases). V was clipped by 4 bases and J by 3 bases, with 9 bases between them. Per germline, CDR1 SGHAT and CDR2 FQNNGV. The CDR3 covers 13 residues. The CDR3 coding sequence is TGTGCCAGCAGCTGGCAGGGATACACTGAAGCTTTCTTT. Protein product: CASSWQGYTEAFF.

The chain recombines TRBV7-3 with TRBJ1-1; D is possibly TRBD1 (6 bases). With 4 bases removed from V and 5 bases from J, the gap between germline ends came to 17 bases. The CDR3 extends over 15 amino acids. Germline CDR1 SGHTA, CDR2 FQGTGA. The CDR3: CASSSHQGSGTEAFF. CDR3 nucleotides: TGTGCCAGCAGCTCTCATCAGGGGTCGGGGACTGAAGCTTTCTTT.

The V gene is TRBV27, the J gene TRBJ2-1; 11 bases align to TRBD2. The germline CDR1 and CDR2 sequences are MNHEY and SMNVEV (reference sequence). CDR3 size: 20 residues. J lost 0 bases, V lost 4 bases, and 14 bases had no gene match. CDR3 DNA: TGTGCCAGCAGTTCGACTCCGGGACTAGCGGAAAAGAGCTCCTACAATGAGCAGTTCTTC. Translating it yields CASSSTPGLAEKSSYNEQFF.

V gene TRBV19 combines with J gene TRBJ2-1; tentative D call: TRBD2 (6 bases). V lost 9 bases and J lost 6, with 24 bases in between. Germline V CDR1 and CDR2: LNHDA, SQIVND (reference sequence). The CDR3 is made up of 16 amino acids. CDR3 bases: TGTGCCAGCTCCCTAGGGCGGGGACTGAGACCCAATGAGCAGTTCTTC. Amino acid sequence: CASSLGRGLRPNEQFF.

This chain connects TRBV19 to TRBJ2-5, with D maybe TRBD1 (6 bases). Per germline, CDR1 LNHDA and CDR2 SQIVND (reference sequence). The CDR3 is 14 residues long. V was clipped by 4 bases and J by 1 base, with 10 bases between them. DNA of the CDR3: TGTGCCAGTAGTACCCTGGACAGCCAAGAGACCCAGTACTTC. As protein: CASSTLDSQETQYF. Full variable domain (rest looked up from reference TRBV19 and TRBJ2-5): DGGITQSPKYLFRKEGQNVTLSCEQNLNHDAMYWYRQDPGQGLRLIYYSQIVNDFQKGDIAEGYSVSREKKESFPLTVTSAQKNPTAFYLCASSTLDSQETQYFGPGTRLLVL.

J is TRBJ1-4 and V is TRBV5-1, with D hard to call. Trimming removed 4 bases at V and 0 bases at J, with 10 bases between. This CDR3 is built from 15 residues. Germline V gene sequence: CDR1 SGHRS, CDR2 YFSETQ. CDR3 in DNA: TGCGCCAGCAGCGAGAGCCGTGCAACTAATGAAAAACTGTTTTTT. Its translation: CASSESRATNEKLFF.

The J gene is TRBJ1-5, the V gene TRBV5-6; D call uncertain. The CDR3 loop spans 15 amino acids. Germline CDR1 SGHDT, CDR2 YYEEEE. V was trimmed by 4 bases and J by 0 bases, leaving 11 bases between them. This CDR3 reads CASSRIDDSNQPQHF. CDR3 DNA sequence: TGTGCCAGCAGCAGAATTGACGATAGCAATCAGCCCCAGCATTTT.

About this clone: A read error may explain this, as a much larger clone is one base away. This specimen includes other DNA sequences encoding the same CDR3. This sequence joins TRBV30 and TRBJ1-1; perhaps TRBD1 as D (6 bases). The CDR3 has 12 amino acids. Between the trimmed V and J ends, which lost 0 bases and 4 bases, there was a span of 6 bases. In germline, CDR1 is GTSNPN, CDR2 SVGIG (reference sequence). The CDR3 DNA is TGTGCCTGGAGTGTAGGGGGCACTGAAGCTTTCTTT. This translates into CAWSVGGTEAFF. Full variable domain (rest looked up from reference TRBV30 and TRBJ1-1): SQTIHQWPATLVQPVGSPLSLECTVEGTSNPNLYWYRQAAGRGLQLLFYSVGIGQISSEVPQNLSASRPQDRQFILSSKKLLLSDSGFYLCAWSVGGTEAFFGQGTRLTVV.

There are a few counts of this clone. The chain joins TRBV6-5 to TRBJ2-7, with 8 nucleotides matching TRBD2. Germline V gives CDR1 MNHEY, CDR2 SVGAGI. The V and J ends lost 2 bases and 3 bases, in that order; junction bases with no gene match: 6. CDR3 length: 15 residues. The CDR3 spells CASSYHGGGNYEQYF. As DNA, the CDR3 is TGTGCCAGCAGTTACCACGGGGGGGGCAACTACGAGCAGTACTTC.

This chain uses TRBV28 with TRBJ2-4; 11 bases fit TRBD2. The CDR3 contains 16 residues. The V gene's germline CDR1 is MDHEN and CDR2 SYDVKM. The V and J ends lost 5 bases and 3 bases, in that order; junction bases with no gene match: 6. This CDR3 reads CASSPLAGGDKNIQYF. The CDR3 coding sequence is TGTGCCAGCAGTCCGCTAGCGGGAGGCGACAAAAACATTCAGTACTTC.

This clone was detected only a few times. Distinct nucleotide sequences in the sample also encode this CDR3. DNA for the CDR3: TGCGCCAGCAGCCTAGGGGACTCCACAGATACGCAGTATTTT. It specifies CASSLGDSTDTQYF. The chain carries TRBV5-1 and TRBJ2-3; maybe TRBD2 (6 bases). With 4 bases removed from V and 2 bases from J, the gap between germline ends came to 11 bases. Looked up from germline, CDR1 is SGHRS and CDR2 is YFSETQ. CDR3 length: 14 residues.

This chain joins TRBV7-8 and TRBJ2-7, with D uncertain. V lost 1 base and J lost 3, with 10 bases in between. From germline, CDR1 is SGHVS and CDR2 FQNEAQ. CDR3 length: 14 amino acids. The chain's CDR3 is CASSLGSHHYEQYF. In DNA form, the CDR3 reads TGTGCCAGCAGCTTAGGAAGTCATCACTACGAGCAGTACTTC.

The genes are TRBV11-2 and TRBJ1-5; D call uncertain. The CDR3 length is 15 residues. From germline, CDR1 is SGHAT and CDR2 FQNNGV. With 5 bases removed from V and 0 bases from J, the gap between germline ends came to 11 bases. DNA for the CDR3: TGTGCCAGCAGCCCCCAAGCCAGTAGCAATCAGCCCCAGCATTTT. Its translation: CASSPQASSNQPQHF.

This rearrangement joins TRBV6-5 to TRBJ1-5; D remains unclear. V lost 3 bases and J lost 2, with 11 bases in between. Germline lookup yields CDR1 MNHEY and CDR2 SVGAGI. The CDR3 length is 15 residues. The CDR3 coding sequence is TGTGCCAGCAGTTATCGGGGAGGAGGCAATCAGCCCCAGCATTTT. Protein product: CASSYRGGGNQPQHF.

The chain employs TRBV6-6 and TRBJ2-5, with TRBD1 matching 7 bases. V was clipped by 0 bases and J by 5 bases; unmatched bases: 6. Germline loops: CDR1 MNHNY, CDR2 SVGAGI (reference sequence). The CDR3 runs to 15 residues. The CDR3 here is CASSYSVGGRETQYF. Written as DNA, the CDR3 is TGTGCCAGCAGTTACTCTGTAGGGGGCCGGGAGACCCAGTACTTC.

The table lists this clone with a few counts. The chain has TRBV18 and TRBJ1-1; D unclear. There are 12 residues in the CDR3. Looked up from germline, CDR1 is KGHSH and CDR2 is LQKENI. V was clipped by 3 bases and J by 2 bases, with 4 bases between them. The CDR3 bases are TGTGCCAGCTCACCCAGTAACACTGAAGCTTTCTTT. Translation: CASSPSNTEAFF.

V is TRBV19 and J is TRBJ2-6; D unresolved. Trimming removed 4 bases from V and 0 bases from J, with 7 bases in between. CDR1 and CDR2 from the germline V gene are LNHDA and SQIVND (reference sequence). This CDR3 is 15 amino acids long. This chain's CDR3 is CASSKVSSGANVLTF. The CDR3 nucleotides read TGTGCCAGTAGTAAGGTTAGCTCTGGGGCCAACGTCCTGACTTTC.